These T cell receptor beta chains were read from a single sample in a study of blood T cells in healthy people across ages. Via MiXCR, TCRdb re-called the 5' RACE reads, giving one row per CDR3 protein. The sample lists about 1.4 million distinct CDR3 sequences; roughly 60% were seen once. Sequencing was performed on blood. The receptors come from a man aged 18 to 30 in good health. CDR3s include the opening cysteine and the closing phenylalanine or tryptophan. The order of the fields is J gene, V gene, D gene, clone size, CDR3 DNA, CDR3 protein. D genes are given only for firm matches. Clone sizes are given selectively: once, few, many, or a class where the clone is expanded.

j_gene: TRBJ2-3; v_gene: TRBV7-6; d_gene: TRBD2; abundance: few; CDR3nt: TGTGCCAGCAGCTCAGGACTAGGCACAGATACGCAGTATTTT; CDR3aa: CASSSGLGTDTQYF
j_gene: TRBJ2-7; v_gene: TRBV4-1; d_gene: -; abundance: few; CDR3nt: TGCGCCAGCAGCCAAGAACGGGGAATTATTTCCTACGAGCAGTACTTC; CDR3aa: CASSQERGIISYEQYF
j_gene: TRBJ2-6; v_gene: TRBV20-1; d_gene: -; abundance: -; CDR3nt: TGCAGTGCTAGCCACAGGGTTGGGGCCAACGTCCTGACTTTC; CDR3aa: CSASHRVGANVLTF
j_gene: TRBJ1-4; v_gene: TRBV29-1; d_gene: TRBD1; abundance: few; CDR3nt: TGCAGCGTCCGACAGGGGCCGAAGGAAAAACTGTTTTTT; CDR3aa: CSVRQGPKEKLFF
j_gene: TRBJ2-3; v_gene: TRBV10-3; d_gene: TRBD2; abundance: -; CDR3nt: TGTGCCACCACACTAGCGGGAGATATGAGGGGCACAGATACGCAGTATTTT; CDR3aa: CATTLAGDMRGTDTQYF
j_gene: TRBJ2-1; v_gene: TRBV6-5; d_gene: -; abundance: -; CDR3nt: TGTGCCAGCAGTTCGTCCAGTTTTGAATCCTACAATGAGCAGTTCTTC; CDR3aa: CASSSSSFESYNEQFF
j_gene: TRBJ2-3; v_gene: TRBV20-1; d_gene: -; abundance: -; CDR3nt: TGCAGTGCTATGATAGGGGATACGCAGTATTTT; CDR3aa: CSAMIGDTQYF
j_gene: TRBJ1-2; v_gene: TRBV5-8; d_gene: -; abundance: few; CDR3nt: TGTGCCAGCAGCTTGGATTTCGGGGGCTACACCTTC; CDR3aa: CASSLDFGGYTF
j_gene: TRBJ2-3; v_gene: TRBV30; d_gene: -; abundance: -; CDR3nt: TGTGCCTGGACAGGTTTCGGCACAGATACGCAGTATTTT; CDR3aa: CAWTGFGTDTQYF
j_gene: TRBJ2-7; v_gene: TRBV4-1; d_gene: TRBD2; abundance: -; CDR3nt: TGCGCCAGCAGCCGAGGTGGGGCAGCGGGAACCTACGAGCAGTACTTC; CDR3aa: CASSRGGAAGTYEQYF
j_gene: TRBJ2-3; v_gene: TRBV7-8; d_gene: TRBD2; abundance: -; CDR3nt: TGTGCCAGCAGCGCGGAACGCGGGGGGGATACGCAGTATTTT; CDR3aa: CASSAERGGDTQYF
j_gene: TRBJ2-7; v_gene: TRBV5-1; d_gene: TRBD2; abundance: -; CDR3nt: TGCGCCAGCAGCTTGGCCGGTAGCGGGACGGGGTACGAGCAGTACTTC; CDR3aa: CASSLAGSGTGYEQYF
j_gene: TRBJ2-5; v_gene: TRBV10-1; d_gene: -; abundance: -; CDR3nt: TGCGCCAGCAGTGAGAGATCAGCGAAACAAGAGACCCAGTACTTC; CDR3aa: CASSERSAKQETQYF
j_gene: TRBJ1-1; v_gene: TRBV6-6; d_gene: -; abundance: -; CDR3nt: TGTGCCAGCAGTTATCCATCCCTACAGGGGAACACTGAAGCTTTCTTT; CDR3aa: CASSYPSLQGNTEAFF
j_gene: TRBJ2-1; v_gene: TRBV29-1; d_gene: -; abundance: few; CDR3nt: TGCAGCGTTGAAGGGCCGTACAATGAGCAGTTCTTC; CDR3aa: CSVEGPYNEQFF
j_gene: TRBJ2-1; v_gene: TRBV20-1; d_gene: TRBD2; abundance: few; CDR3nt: TGCAGTGCTAATTCAGCGGGAGGGCGCTACAATGAGCAGTTCTTC; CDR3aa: CSANSAGGRYNEQFF
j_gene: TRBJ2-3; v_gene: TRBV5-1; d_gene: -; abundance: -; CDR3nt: TGCTCCAGCAACGCCGGGGGCCTTCTAGATACGCAGTATTTT; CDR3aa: CSSNAGGLLDTQYF
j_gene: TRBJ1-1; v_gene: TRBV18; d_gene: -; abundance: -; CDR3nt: TGTGCCAGCTCACCACCTCACGGGAACACTGAAGCTTTCTTT; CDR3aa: CASSPPHGNTEAFF
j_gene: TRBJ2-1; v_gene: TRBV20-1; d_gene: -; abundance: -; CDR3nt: TGCAGTGCTAGAGATACTGGGGAGCCTCACCCACCCAATGAGCAGTTCTTC; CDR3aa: CSARDTGEPHPPNEQFF
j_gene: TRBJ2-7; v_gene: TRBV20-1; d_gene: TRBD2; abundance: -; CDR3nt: TGCAGTGCCTCGCTAGCGGGGGGGGCCTCGGGGGAGCAGTACTTC; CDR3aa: CSASLAGGASGEQYF
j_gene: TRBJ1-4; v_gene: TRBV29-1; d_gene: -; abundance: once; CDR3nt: TGCAGCGTTGGAACCCACGGGGGCGGGATAAGATTGGAAAAACTGTTTTTT; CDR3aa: CSVGTHGGGIRLEKLFF
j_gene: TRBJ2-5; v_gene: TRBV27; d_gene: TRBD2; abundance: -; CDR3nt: TGTGCCAGCAGTCAAACTAGCGGTGAGACGGAGACCCAGTACTTC; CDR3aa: CASSQTSGETETQYF
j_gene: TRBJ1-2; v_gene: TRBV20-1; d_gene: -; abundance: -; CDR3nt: TGCAGTGCTAGAGTGGGGGGGGGTGGCTACACCTTC; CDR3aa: CSARVGGGGYTF
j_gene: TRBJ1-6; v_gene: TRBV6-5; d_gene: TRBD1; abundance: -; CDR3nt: TGTGCCAGCAGTTACTCTCTGACAGGGGCCGACTCTTCACCCCTCCACTTT; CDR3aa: CASSYSLTGADSSPLHF
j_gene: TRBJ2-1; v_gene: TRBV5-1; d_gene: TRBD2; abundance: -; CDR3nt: TGCGCCAGCAGCTTTCACGGGACTAGCGGATCTGTAGGCGGTGAGCAGTTCTTC; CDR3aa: CASSFHGTSGSVGGEQFF
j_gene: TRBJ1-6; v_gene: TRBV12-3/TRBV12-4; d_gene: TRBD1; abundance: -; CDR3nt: TGTGCCAGCAGTCCCGGGACAGGCAGGGGTTCACCCCTCCACTTT; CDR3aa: CASSPGTGRGSPLHF
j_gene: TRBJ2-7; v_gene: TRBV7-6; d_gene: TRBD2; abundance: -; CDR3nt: TGTGCCAGCAGCCCGACCCGACTAGCGGGAGCTAATGAGCAGTACTTC; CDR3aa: CASSPTRLAGANEQYF
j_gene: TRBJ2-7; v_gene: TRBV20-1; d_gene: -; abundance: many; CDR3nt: TGCAGTGCGGAAATAGGGAGCTCCTACGAGCAGTACTTC; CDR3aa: CSAEIGSSYEQYF
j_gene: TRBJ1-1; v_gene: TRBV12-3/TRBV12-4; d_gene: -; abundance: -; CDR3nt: TGTGCCAGCAGTTCCGACGGGACCCTCTATAGGAACACTGAAGCTTTCTTT; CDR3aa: CASSSDGTLYRNTEAFF
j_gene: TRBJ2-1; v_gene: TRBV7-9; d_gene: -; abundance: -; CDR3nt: TGTGCCAGCAGCCCGAGCGGAGCGAGCTCCTACAATGAGCAGTTCTTC; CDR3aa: CASSPSGASSYNEQFF
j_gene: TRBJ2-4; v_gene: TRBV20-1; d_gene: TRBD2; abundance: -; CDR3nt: TGCAGTGCAGCGGGACGCAAAAACATTCAGTACTTC; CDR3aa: CSAAGRKNIQYF
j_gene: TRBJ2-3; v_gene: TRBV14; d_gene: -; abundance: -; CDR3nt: TGTGCCAGCAGCCAAGATATTAGGGATACGCAGTATTTT; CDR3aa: CASSQDIRDTQYF
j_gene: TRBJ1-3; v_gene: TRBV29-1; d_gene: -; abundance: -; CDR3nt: TGCAGCGTTGATATCGGCGGGAGCTCTGGAAACACCATATATTTT; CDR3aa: CSVDIGGSSGNTIYF
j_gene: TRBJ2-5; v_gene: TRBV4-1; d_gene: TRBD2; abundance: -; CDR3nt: TGCGCCAGCAGCCCAGGACTAGCGGAGATACAAGAGACCCAGTACTTC; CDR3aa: CASSPGLAEIQETQYF
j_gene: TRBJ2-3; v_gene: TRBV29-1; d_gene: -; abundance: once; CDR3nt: TGCAGCGCTGCCCTTTCAGATACGCAGTATTTT; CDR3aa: CSAALSDTQYF
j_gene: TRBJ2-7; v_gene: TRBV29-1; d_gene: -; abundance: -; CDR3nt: TGCAGCGCGTGGGCTAGAGAGCAGTACTTC; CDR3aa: CSAWAREQYF
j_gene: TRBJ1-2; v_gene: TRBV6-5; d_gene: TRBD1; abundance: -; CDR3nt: TGTGCCAGCAGCACGACAGGGATTGACTATGGCTACACCTTC; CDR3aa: CASSTTGIDYGYTF
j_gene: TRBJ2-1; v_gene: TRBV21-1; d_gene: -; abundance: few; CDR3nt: -; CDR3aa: CASSKQPVDRDHYGCEQFF
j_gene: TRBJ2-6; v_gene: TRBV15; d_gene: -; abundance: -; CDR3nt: TGTGCCACCAGCAGAGATATGAGGGCTGGGGCCAACGTCCTGACTTTC; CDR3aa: CATSRDMRAGANVLTF
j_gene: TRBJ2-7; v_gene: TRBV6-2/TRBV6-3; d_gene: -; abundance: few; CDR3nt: TGTGCCAGCAGTTACGTAACCTACGAGCAGTACTTC; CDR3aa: CASSYVTYEQYF
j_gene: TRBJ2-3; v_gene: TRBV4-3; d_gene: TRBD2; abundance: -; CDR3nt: TGCGCCAGCAGCCAAGATAGTAGGACTAGTCGGGCCACGCAGTATTTT; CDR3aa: CASSQDSRTSRATQYF
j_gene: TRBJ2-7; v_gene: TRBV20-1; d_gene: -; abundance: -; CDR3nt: TGCAGTGCTAGAGGATTCCTGACCGGGGGATACTCCTACGAGCAGTACTTC; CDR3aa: CSARGFLTGGYSYEQYF
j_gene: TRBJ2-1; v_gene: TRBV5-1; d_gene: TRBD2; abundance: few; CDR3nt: TGCGCCAGCAGCGGGGGGACTAGCGGGGGCGCGAATGAGCAGTTCTTC; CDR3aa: CASSGGTSGGANEQFF